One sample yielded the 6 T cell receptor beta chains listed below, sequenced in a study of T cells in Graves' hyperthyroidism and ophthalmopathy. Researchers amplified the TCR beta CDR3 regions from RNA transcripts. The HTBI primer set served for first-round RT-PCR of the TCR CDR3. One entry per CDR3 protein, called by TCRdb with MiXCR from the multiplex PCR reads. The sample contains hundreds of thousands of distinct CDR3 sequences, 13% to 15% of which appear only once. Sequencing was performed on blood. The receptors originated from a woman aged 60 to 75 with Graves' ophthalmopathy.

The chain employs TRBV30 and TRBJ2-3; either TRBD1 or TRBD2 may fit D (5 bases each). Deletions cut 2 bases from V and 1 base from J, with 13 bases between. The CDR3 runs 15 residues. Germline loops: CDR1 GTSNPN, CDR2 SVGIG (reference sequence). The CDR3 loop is CAWSRGPSRTDTQYF. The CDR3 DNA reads TGTGCCTGGAGTAGGGGACCGAGCCGCACAGATACGCAGTATTTT.

The CDR3 coding sequence is TGTGCCAGCTCACCACCCCTCGGGAATTCCAAAAACATTCAGTACTTC. Protein sequence: CASSPPLGNSKNIQYF. This rearrangement joins TRBV18 to TRBJ2-4; tentative D call: TRBD2 (5 bases). Germline V gene sequence: CDR1 KGHSH, CDR2 LQKENI. V lost 0 bases and J lost 2, with 11 bases in between. This CDR3 region has 16 residues.

The CDR3 loop reads CASRPNLGGYGGYTF. The CDR3 DNA sequence: TGTGCCAGCAGGCCAAACCTAGGGGGCTACGGAGGCTACACCTTC. V gene TRBV12-3 or TRBV12-4 combines with J gene TRBJ1-2, with 7 positions matching TRBD1. The CDR3 sequence is 15 residues long. Trimming cost V 6 bases and J 8 bases; bases outside gene matches: 15.

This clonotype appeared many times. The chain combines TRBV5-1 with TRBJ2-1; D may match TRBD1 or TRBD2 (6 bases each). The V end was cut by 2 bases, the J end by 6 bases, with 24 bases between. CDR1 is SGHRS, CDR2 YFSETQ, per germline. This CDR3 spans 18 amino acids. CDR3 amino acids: CASSLLGARGREGNEQFF. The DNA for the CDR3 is TGCGCCAGCAGCTTATTGGGGGCCCGAGGGCGGGAAGGCAATGAGCAGTTCTTC.

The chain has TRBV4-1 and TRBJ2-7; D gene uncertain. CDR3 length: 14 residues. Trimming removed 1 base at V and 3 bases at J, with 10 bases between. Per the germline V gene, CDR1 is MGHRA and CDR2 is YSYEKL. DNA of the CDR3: TGCGCCAGCAGCCAAGCACAGTCCCACTACGAGCAGTACTTC. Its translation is CASSQAQSHYEQYF.

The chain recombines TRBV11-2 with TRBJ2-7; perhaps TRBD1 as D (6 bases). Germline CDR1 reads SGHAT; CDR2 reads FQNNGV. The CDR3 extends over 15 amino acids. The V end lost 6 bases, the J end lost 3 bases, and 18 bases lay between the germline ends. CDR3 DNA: TGTGCCAGCAGGTTGAATCAACAGGGATTCTACGAGCAGTACTTC. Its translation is CASRLNQQGFYEQYF.